A selection of T cell receptor beta chains follows, all from one sample in a study of OX40 agonist ivuxolimab in advanced cancers. TCRdb keeps only in-frame clones here, not all; method: immunoSEQ multiplex PCR. Of about 84,000 clones detected, around nine tenths appear once; the ten largest clones hold about 0.45%. The sample consisted of CD4+ or CD8+ T cells sorted from blood, taken in a trial of the OX40 agonist ivuxolimab. The receptors shown here come from an adult with an advanced solid tumor such as melanoma, head and neck, liver or kidney cancer. Each CDR3 is given with its conserved first and last residue. The D gene is left open where the match is weak. The listing skips clone size in some rows; elsewhere it reads once, few, many or a size class.

j_call: TRBJ2-7
d_call: .
clone_size: .
v_call: TRBV27
cdr3_aa: CASKGQQPYEQYF
cdr3_nt: TGTGCCAGCAAAGGCCAGCAACCCTACGAGCAGTACTTC

j_call: TRBJ1-2
d_call: TRBD1
clone_size: few
v_call: TRBV28
cdr3_aa: CASSDRGADGYTF
cdr3_nt: TGTGCCAGCAGTGACAGGGGGGCGGATGGCTACACCTTC

j_call: TRBJ2-7
d_call: .
clone_size: .
v_call: TRBV19
cdr3_aa: CASSGTLSYEQYF
cdr3_nt: TGTGCCAGTAGTGGAACCCTCTCCTACGAGCAGTACTTC

j_call: TRBJ1-1
d_call: .
clone_size: .
v_call: TRBV7-3
cdr3_aa: CASSLDQRAEAFF
cdr3_nt: TGTGCCAGCAGCTTAGATCAGCGGGCTGAAGCTTTCTTT

j_call: TRBJ2-7
d_call: .
clone_size: .
v_call: TRBV28
cdr3_aa: CASGARTINTYEQYF
cdr3_nt: TGTGCCAGCGGGGCCCGGACTATCAATACCTACGAGCAGTACTTC

j_call: TRBJ2-2
d_call: .
clone_size: .
v_call: TRBV28
cdr3_aa: CASSSFGPGTNTGELFF
cdr3_nt: TGTGCCAGCAGTTCCTTTGGACCGGGCACGAACACCGGGGAGCTGTTTTTT

j_call: TRBJ1-1
d_call: TRBD1
clone_size: .
v_call: TRBV5-1
cdr3_aa: CASIGTGDTEAFF
cdr3_nt: TGCGCCAGCATCGGGACAGGGGATACTGAAGCTTTCTTT

j_call: TRBJ2-1
d_call: .
clone_size: .
v_call: TRBV7-9
cdr3_aa: CASSLGWGNEQFF
cdr3_nt: TGTGCCAGCAGCTTAGGTTGGGGCAATGAGCAGTTCTTC

j_call: TRBJ1-1
d_call: .
clone_size: .
v_call: TRBV2
cdr3_aa: CASSEGGEGGTEAFF
cdr3_nt: TGTGCCAGCAGTGAAGGCGGGGAGGGTGGCACTGAAGCTTTCTTT

j_call: TRBJ2-7
d_call: .
clone_size: .
v_call: TRBV11-1
cdr3_aa: CASSLRGASYEQYF
cdr3_nt: TGTGCCAGCAGCTTAAGGGGAGCATCCTACGAGCAGTACTTC

j_call: TRBJ1-2
d_call: .
clone_size: .
v_call: TRBV10-2
cdr3_aa: CASSGQGLSGYTF
cdr3_nt: TGCGCCAGCAGTGGTCAGGGTCTAAGTGGCTACACCTTC

j_call: TRBJ2-3
d_call: TRBD1
clone_size: once
v_call: TRBV28
cdr3_aa: CASSIPGTGVGDTQYF
cdr3_nt: TGTGCCAGCAGTATACCCGGGACAGGGGTCGGAGATACGCAGTATTTT

j_call: TRBJ1-2
d_call: .
clone_size: .
v_call: TRBV7-9
cdr3_aa: CASSPWSLGGYTF
cdr3_nt: TGTGCCAGCAGCCCCTGGTCCCTAGGGGGCTACACCTTC

j_call: TRBJ2-1
d_call: .
clone_size: .
v_call: TRBV7-2
cdr3_aa: CASSLREDHNEQFF
cdr3_nt: TGTGCCAGCAGCTTAAGGGAGGACCACAATGAGCAGTTCTTC

j_call: TRBJ1-2
d_call: TRBD1
clone_size: .
v_call: TRBV6-5
cdr3_aa: CASRETGTYRGYTF
cdr3_nt: TGTGCCAGCAGGGAGACAGGGACGTACCGTGGCTACACCTTC

j_call: TRBJ1-6
d_call: .
clone_size: .
v_call: TRBV30
cdr3_aa: CAWNLMGLNNSPLHF
cdr3_nt: TGTGCCTGGAATCTCATGGGATTAAATAATTCACCCCTCCACTTT

j_call: TRBJ2-5
d_call: TRBD1
clone_size: .
v_call: TRBV30
cdr3_aa: CAWSVGGQGRETQYF
cdr3_nt: TGTGCCTGGAGTGTAGGGGGACAGGGCCGAGAGACCCAGTACTTC

j_call: TRBJ2-7
d_call: .
clone_size: few
v_call: TRBV19
cdr3_aa: CASSIGSGPYEQYF
cdr3_nt: TGTGCCAGTAGTATCGGCAGCGGACCTTACGAGCAGTACTTC

j_call: TRBJ2-3
d_call: TRBD2
clone_size: .
v_call: TRBV18
cdr3_aa: CASSWTSGGNGDTQYF
cdr3_nt: TGTGCCAGCTCATGGACTAGCGGGGGTAATGGGGATACGCAGTATTTT

j_call: TRBJ1-5
d_call: .
clone_size: .
v_call: TRBV21-1
cdr3_aa: CARHSLRTGQKTRSQPQHF
cdr3_nt: TGTGCCAGACATTCACTCCGGACAGGGCAAAAGACCAGGAGTCAGCCCCAGCATTTT

j_call: TRBJ2-7
d_call: .
clone_size: .
v_call: TRBV30
cdr3_aa: CASVPGSRSYEQYF
cdr3_nt: TGTGCCTCCGTCCCGGGAAGTCGCTCCTACGAGCAGTACTTC

j_call: TRBJ2-5
d_call: TRBD1
clone_size: .
v_call: TRBV11-3
cdr3_aa: CASSPRQGAGETQYF
cdr3_nt: TGTGCCAGCAGCCCCCGACAGGGGGCAGGGGAGACCCAGTACTTC

j_call: TRBJ1-6
d_call: .
clone_size: .
v_call: TRBV7-9
cdr3_aa: CASSADYNSPLHF
cdr3_nt: TGTGCCAGCAGCGCAGATTATAATTCACCCCTCCACTTT

j_call: TRBJ2-2
d_call: .
clone_size: .
v_call: TRBV19
cdr3_aa: CASSPGRVGAGELFF
cdr3_nt: TGTGCCAGTTCGCCAGGGCGCGTAGGGGCCGGGGAGCTGTTTTTT

j_call: TRBJ1-5
d_call: .
clone_size: .
v_call: TRBV4-1
cdr3_aa: CASSQTGRDPSNQPQHF
cdr3_nt: TGCGCCAGCAGCCAAACCGGGAGGGACCCTAGCAATCAGCCCCAGCATTTT

j_call: TRBJ2-1
d_call: .
clone_size: .
v_call: TRBV5-5
cdr3_aa: CASSPLGVYNEQFF
cdr3_nt: TGTGCCAGCTCCCCTCTCGGGGTCTACAATGAGCAGTTCTTC

j_call: TRBJ1-4
d_call: .
clone_size: .
v_call: TRBV10-2
cdr3_aa: CASRGTGTNEKLFF
cdr3_nt: TGCGCCAGCAGGGGAACGGGAACTAATGAAAAACTGTTTTTT

j_call: TRBJ1-3
d_call: .
clone_size: once
v_call: TRBV5-1
cdr3_aa: CASSLGATGNTIYF
cdr3_nt: TGCGCCAGCAGTCTAGGGGCGACTGGAAACACCATATATTTT

j_call: TRBJ1-1
d_call: .
clone_size: .
v_call: TRBV19
cdr3_aa: CASSRGPSGTEAFF
cdr3_nt: TGTGCCAGTAGCCGGGGCCCCTCGGGGACTGAAGCTTTCTTT

j_call: TRBJ1-1
d_call: TRBD1
clone_size: .
v_call: TRBV6-5
cdr3_aa: CASSYGTGVGNTEAFF
cdr3_nt: TGTGCCAGCAGTTATGGGACAGGGGTCGGGAACACTGAAGCTTTCTTT

j_call: TRBJ2-4
d_call: .
clone_size: .
v_call: TRBV7-2
cdr3_aa: CASSLYDRPIQYF
cdr3_nt: TGTGCCAGCAGCTTATATGACAGGCCTATTCAGTACTTC

j_call: TRBJ2-7
d_call: TRBD1
clone_size: .
v_call: TRBV7-6
cdr3_aa: CASSAPTGATYEQYF
cdr3_nt: TGTGCCAGCAGCGCCCCGACAGGGGCGACCTACGAGCAGTACTTC

j_call: TRBJ1-2
d_call: TRBD1
clone_size: .
v_call: TRBV19
cdr3_aa: CASSISRTGYGYTF
cdr3_nt: TGTGCCAGTAGTATATCCCGGACAGGGTATGGCTACACCTTC

j_call: TRBJ2-3
d_call: .
clone_size: .
v_call: TRBV6-1
cdr3_aa: CASNRQVFTDTQYF
cdr3_nt: TGTGCCAGCAATCGACAGGTGTTCACAGATACGCAGTATTTT

j_call: TRBJ2-7
d_call: .
clone_size: .
v_call: TRBV13
cdr3_aa: CASSPTWGETYEQYF
cdr3_nt: TGTGCCAGCAGCCCAACCTGGGGGGAAACCTACGAGCAGTACTTC

j_call: TRBJ1-3
d_call: .
clone_size: .
v_call: TRBV19
cdr3_aa: CASSRVAYAGNTIYF
cdr3_nt: TGTGCCAGTAGCCGGGTTGCGTATGCTGGAAACACCATATATTTT

j_call: TRBJ2-1
d_call: .
clone_size: .
v_call: TRBV6-1
cdr3_aa: CASSVRVRNYNEQFF
cdr3_nt: TGTGCCAGCAGTGTGAGGGTGCGGAACTACAATGAGCAGTTCTTC

j_call: TRBJ2-7
d_call: .
clone_size: once
v_call: TRBV28
cdr3_aa: CASQGGRGSYEQYF
cdr3_nt: TGTGCCAGCCAGGGGGGCCGGGGGTCCTACGAGCAGTACTTC

j_call: TRBJ1-4
d_call: TRBD1
clone_size: .
v_call: TRBV11-3
cdr3_aa: CASSLRGRGEKLFF
cdr3_nt: TGTGCCAGCAGCTTAAGGGGGCGCGGGGAAAAACTGTTTTTT

j_call: TRBJ2-1
d_call: TRBD1
clone_size: .
v_call: TRBV7-9
cdr3_aa: CASSFTTGVEQFF
cdr3_nt: TGTGCCAGCAGCTTTACAACAGGGGTTGAGCAGTTCTTC

j_call: TRBJ1-3
d_call: .
clone_size: .
v_call: TRBV7-9
cdr3_aa: CASSLGSGNTIYF
cdr3_nt: TGTGCCAGCAGCTTGGGCTCTGGAAACACCATATATTTT

j_call: TRBJ2-7
d_call: TRBD1
clone_size: .
v_call: TRBV11-2
cdr3_aa: CASSPRQGQWGEQYF
cdr3_nt: TGTGCCAGCAGCCCCAGACAGGGACAGTGGGGCGAGCAGTACTTC

j_call: TRBJ1-5
d_call: .
clone_size: .
v_call: TRBV11-2
cdr3_aa: CASSLDRDQPQHF
cdr3_nt: TGTGCCAGCAGCTTAGACAGGGATCAGCCCCAGCATTTT

j_call: TRBJ1-5
d_call: .
clone_size: .
v_call: TRBV28
cdr3_aa: CASSRRTFNQPQHF
cdr3_nt: TGTGCCAGCTCGCGACGCACTTTCAATCAGCCCCAGCATTTT

j_call: TRBJ2-7
d_call: TRBD2
clone_size: .
v_call: TRBV19
cdr3_aa: CASSSRGGYEQYF
cdr3_nt: TGTGCCAGTAGTTCGCGGGGGGGCTACGAGCAGTACTTC

j_call: TRBJ2-1
d_call: .
clone_size: few
v_call: TRBV7-2
cdr3_aa: CASKAGNRNEQFF
cdr3_nt: TGTGCCAGCAAGGCAGGGAATAGAAATGAGCAGTTCTTC

j_call: TRBJ2-3
d_call: .
clone_size: .
v_call: TRBV18
cdr3_aa: CASSQGQGKKDTQYF
cdr3_nt: TGTGCCAGCTCACAGGGCCAAGGAAAAAAGGATACGCAGTATTTT

j_call: TRBJ2-1
d_call: TRBD2
clone_size: once
v_call: TRBV28
cdr3_aa: CASSRGSGIQFF
cdr3_nt: TGTGCCAGCAGTCGGGGTAGCGGGATACAGTTCTTC

j_call: TRBJ2-3
d_call: .
clone_size: .
v_call: TRBV5-1
cdr3_aa: CASTFVTGGASTDTQYF
cdr3_nt: TGCGCCAGCACCTTCGTCACCGGAGGAGCTAGCACAGATACGCAGTATTTT

j_call: TRBJ2-1
d_call: TRBD2
clone_size: .
v_call: TRBV10-3
cdr3_aa: CAITSSGNNEQFF
cdr3_nt: TGTGCCATCACGTCTAGCGGGAACAATGAGCAGTTCTTC

j_call: TRBJ1-1
d_call: TRBD1
clone_size: .
v_call: TRBV23-1
cdr3_aa: CASRSQGARNTEAFF
cdr3_nt: TGCGCCAGCAGATCACAGGGGGCGCGGAACACTGAAGCTTTCTTT

j_call: TRBJ1-2
d_call: .
clone_size: once
v_call: TRBV5-4
cdr3_aa: CASSPAGTRYGYTF
cdr3_nt: TGTGCCAGCAGCCCCGCCGGGACGCGATATGGCTACACCTTC

j_call: TRBJ1-3
d_call: .
clone_size: .
v_call: TRBV6-6
cdr3_aa: CASSQDSPGNTIYF
cdr3_nt: TGTGCCAGCAGCCAGGACAGTCCTGGAAACACCATATATTTT

j_call: TRBJ2-1
d_call: .
clone_size: .
v_call: TRBV5-4
cdr3_aa: CASSAEGTRRNEQFF
cdr3_nt: TGTGCCAGCAGCGCCGAGGGCACCCGACGCAATGAGCAGTTCTTC

j_call: TRBJ1-5
d_call: TRBD1
clone_size: .
v_call: TRBV6-1
cdr3_aa: CASSAHPGTGGRNQPQHF
cdr3_nt: TGTGCCAGCAGTGCACACCCCGGGACAGGGGGCCGCAATCAGCCCCAGCATTTT